This is a list of T cell receptor beta chains from one sample in a study of control samples from healthy donors and cancer patients. Sequencing used immunoSEQ multiplex PCR; TCRdb keeps in-frame clones, though not all of them. The table includes about 120,000 clones, roughly 90% detected once. Material: blood. These receptors were taken from a man aged 45-65 years in good health. The CDR3 runs from the conserved cysteine through the conserved F or W. A D gene is named only where the DNA matches it firmly. Clone size is shown for a subset of rows, as once, few, many or a class of expanded clone.

clone_size j_call d_call v_call cdr3_nt cdr3_aa
few TRBJ2-7 . TRBV18 TGTGCCAGCTCAACCGGGACGGTCTCCTACGAGCAGTACTTC CASSTGTVSYEQYF
. TRBJ2-7 . TRBV7-2 TGTGCCAGCAGGGTCTCGCCTCTCTACGAGCAGTACTTC CASRVSPLYEQYF
. TRBJ2-7 . TRBV30 TGTGCCTGGAAAACGATTAGGTCCTACGAGCAGTACTTC CAWKTIRSYEQYF
. TRBJ2-2 . TRBV7-6 TGTGCCAGCAGCTTAGGACACGGGAACACCGGGGAGCTGTTTTTT CASSLGHGNTGELFF
. TRBJ2-7 TRBD1 TRBV11-2 TGTGCCAGCAGCCGACAGGGTACGGGCGAGCAGTACTTC CASSRQGTGEQYF
. TRBJ2-1 TRBD2 TRBV7-7 TGTGCCAGCAGCAGTCTAGCGGGGGGGATCAATGAGCAGTTCTTC CASSSLAGGINEQFF
. TRBJ1-1 TRBD1 TRBV6-5 TGTGCCAGCAGCCGGACAGGCGGGTTTGAAGCTTTCTTT CASSRTGGFEAFF
. TRBJ2-3 TRBD1 TRBV5-5 TGTGCCAGCAGCTTGTGGGGGACAGGGGGCACAGATACGCAGTATTTT CASSLWGTGGTDTQYF
. TRBJ1-3 . TRBV25-1 TGTGCCAGCAGTGGTAGCCCTGGAAACACCATATATTTT CASSGSPGNTIYF
. TRBJ1-1 . TRBV6-5 TGTGCCAGCAGGACCGGGAGGCTGAACACTGAAGCTTTCTTT CASRTGRLNTEAFF
. TRBJ2-5 . TRBV30 TGTGCCTGGACCCCAATGGGCCTCCAAGAGACCCAGTACTTC CAWTPMGLQETQYF
. TRBJ1-1 . TRBV10-3 TGTGCCATCAGTTTGAGTCCTGGGCGGAACACTGAAGCTTTCTTT CAISLSPGRNTEAFF
. TRBJ1-1 TRBD1 TRBV29-1 TGCAGCGTTTCCCAGGGGGGTACTGAAGCTTTCTTT CSVSQGGTEAFF
. TRBJ2-1 TRBD2 TRBV5-1 TGCGCCAGCAGCTTGTCGACTAGCGGGATAAGCTCCTACAATGAGCAGTTCTTC CASSLSTSGISSYNEQFF
once TRBJ2-6 . TRBV6-2/TRBV6-3 TGTGCCAGCAGCCGACGACTCATCTCTGGGGCCAACGTCCTGACTTTC CASSRRLISGANVLTF
. TRBJ2-3 . TRBV3-1/TRBV3-2 TGTGCCAGCAGCCAAGAACAGGGCTCAGATACGCAGTATTTT CASSQEQGSDTQYF
. TRBJ1-1 . TRBV12-3/TRBV12-4 TGTGCCAGCAGAAGGAACACTGAAGCTTTCTTT CASRRNTEAFF
. TRBJ1-1 . TRBV5-3 TGTGCGATATCTTGGGCAGCGCCCCGCACTGAAGCTTTCTTT CAISWAAPRTEAFF